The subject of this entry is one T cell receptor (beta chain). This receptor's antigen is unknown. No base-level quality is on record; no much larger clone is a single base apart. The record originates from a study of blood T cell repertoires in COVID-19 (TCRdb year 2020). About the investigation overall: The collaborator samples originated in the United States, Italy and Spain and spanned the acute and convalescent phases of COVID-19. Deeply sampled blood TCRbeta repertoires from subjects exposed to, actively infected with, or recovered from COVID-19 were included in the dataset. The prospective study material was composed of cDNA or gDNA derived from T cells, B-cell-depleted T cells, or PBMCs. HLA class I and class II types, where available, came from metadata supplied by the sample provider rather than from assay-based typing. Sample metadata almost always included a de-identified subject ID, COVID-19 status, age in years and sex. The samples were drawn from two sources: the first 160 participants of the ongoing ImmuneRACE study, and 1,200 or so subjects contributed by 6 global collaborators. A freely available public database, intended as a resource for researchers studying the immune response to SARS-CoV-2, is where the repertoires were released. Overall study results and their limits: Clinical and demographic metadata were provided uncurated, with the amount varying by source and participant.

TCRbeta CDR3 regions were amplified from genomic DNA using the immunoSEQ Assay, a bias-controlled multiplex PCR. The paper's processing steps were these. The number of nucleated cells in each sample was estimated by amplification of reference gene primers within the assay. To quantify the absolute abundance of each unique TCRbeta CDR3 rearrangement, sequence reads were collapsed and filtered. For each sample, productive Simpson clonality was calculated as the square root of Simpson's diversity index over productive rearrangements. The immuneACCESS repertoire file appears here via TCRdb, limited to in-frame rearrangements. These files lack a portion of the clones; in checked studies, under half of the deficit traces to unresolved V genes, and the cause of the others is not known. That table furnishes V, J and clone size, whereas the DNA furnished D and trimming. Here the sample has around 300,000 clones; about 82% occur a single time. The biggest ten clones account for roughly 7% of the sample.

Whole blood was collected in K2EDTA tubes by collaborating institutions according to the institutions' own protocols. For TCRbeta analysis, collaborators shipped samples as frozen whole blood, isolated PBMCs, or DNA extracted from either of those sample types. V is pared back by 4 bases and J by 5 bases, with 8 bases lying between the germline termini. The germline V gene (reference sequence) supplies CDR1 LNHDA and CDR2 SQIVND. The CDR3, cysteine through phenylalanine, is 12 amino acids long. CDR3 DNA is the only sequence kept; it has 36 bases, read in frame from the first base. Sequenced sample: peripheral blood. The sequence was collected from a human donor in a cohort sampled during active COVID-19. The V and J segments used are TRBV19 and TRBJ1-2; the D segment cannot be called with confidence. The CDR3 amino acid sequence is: CASSNGGYGYTF. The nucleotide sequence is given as TGTGCCAGTAGTAACGGAGGATATGGCTACACCTTC.